This T cell receptor (beta chain) was captured in a study of blood T cell repertoires in COVID-19 (dated by TCRdb to about 2020). Broadly, across the study: Collaborator samples came from the United States, Italy and Spain and covered acute and convalescent phases of COVID-19. The material from the prospective study consisted of cDNA or gDNA derived from T cells, B-cell-depleted T cells, or PBMCs. The dataset comprised deeply sampled blood TCRbeta repertoires from subjects exposed to, actively infected with, or recovered from COVID-19. The repertoires were made available in a free public database intended to serve as a resource for research on the immune response to SARS-CoV-2. The samples were drawn from the first 160 participants of the ongoing ImmuneRACE study and from more than 1,000 subjects provided by 6 global collaborators. Sample metadata almost always included a de-identified subject ID, COVID-19 status, age in years and sex. Where HLA class I and class II types were available, the types were taken from metadata supplied by the sample provider, not from assay-based typing.

The CDR3 covers 11 residues, taking in both the cysteine and the phenylalanine. Of all the DNA, just the CDR3 is kept, 33 bases in frame from base 1. Taken from the germline V gene, the CDR1 and CDR2 loops are SNHLY and FYNNEI. After removal of 4 bases from V and 7 bases from J, the junction retains 0 bases not matched to a gene. A word on this clone: No antigen is known for it. There are no base qualities to consult, and no much larger clone falls within one base.

The paper as a whole reports these results and caveats: The amount of clinical and demographic metadata varied by source and participant and was provided uncurated.

The immunoSEQ Assay, a bias-controlled multiplex PCR, was used to amplify TCRbeta CDR3 regions from genomic DNA. As for how the authors treated the data: Nucleated cell counts per sample were estimated from amplification of reference gene primers within the assay. Sequence reads were collapsed and filtered to measure the absolute abundance of every unique TCRbeta CDR3 rearrangement. For each sample, productive Simpson clonality was calculated as the square root of Simpson's diversity index across productive rearrangements. TCRdb holds this immuneACCESS table with in-frame rearrangements only. Some clones are missing; in checked studies, unresolved V genes explain under half, and the rest has no known cause. Clone size and V and J calls were adopted from that table, with D and trimming inferred from the DNA. This sample comprises roughly 410,000 clones, around 87% of them detected only once. The top ten clones comprise roughly 2.1% of the sample.

One collaborating source in Seattle enrolled patients during active infection and followed them longitudinally through the course of disease. Whole blood was collected in K2EDTA tubes by collaborating institutions according to the institutions' own protocols. For TCRbeta analysis, collaborator samples were shipped as frozen whole blood, as isolated PBMCs, or as DNA extracted from either sample type. This chain joins TRBV2 to TRBJ1-1, with 7 central nucleotides matching TRBD1. This TCR came from a woman aged 55-75 years with COVID-19, enrolled during active disease. Sequencing was carried out using peripheral blood. The nucleotides are TGTGCCAGCAGTGGACAGGGTGAAGCTTTCTTT. This codes for CASSGQGEAFF.